This T cell receptor beta chain was sequenced in a study of T cell responses to AZD1222 COVID-19 vaccine. The study, taken as a whole, reports: There were vaccine-associated CD4 TCRs across spike, dominant at 160-218 and 743-854. The study reported that nearly half of spike-specific TCRs target unmutated variant regions. Vaccination with two AZD1222 doses was followed by a rise in Spike-specific TCR breadth and depth. Repertoires were collected only later (after the peak T cell response had occurred).

Germline lookup yields CDR1 MNHEY and CDR2 SMNVEV (reference sequence). Trimming at V came to 5 bases and at J to 7 bases, leaving 8 bases not matched to a gene. The length of the CDR3 is 15 residues. Sequencing used immunoSEQ multiplex PCR; TCRdb keeps in-frame clones, though not all of them. The sample has about 73,000 clones; around 80% are singletons. Comment on this clone: Its antigen remains unknown.

The receptor was isolated from an adult who received the AZD1222 COVID-19 vaccine. The chain recombines TRBV27 with TRBJ1-4; 9 nucleotides agree with TRBD1. Sequencing used peripheral blood, obtained 28 days after the second AZD1222 dose. The CDR3 DNA sequence: TGTGCCAGCAGTCCCACCGGGACAGGGAGTGAAAAACTGTTTTTT. This sequence encodes CASSPTGTGSEKLFF.